One and the same sample provided the 10 T cell receptor beta chains below, sequenced in a study of T cell repertoires in cytomegalovirus infection. TCRdb reprocessed the reads via MiXCR and lists one record per CDR3 protein. The sample lists more than 150,000 distinct CDR3 sequences, about a sixth seen once, with approximately 18% in the top ten. Sequencing was carried out using CD8+ T cells from PBMCs. The source is a human donor in good health (CMV status not recorded). Some clones in this sample may be carry-over from other donors' samples.

This clonotype appeared a few times. This chain links TRBV7-6 with TRBJ2-7, with D maybe TRBD2 (5 bases). V lost 5 bases, J lost 3 bases, and 17 bases lay in between. Per germline, CDR1 SGHVS and CDR2 FNYEAQ. There are 15 residues in the CDR3. CDR3 in amino acids: CASSPEATEVYEQYF. The CDR3 DNA is TGTGCCAGCAGCCCAGAAGCCACGGAGGTCTACGAGCAGTACTTC.

This clonotype was observed a few times. The chain uses TRBV7-2 and TRBJ2-7; possible D gene TRBD2, 5 bases. Per germline, CDR1 SGHTA and CDR2 FQGNSA. The length of the CDR3 is 15 residues. V was trimmed by 6 bases and J by 0 bases, leaving 15 bases between them. This CDR3 reads CASSSHGLGSYEQYF. DNA of the CDR3: TGTGCCAGCAGTTCTCATGGACTTGGCTCCTACGAGCAGTACTTC. Looking up the rest from reference TRBV7-2 and TRBJ2-7 gives the full variable domain: GAGVSQSPSNKVTEKGKDVELRCDPISGHTALYWYRQSLGQGLEFLIYFQGNSAPDKSGLPSDRFSAERTGGSVSTLTIQRTQQEDSAVYLCASSSHGLGSYEQYFGPGTRLTVT.

This clonotype was detected a few times. The chain couples TRBV7-2 to TRBJ2-7; 7 nucleotides agree with TRBD1. This CDR3 spans 16 amino acids. CDR1 SGHTA and CDR2 FQGNSA come from the germline V gene. With 2 bases clipped from V and 0 bases from J, the junction kept 7 bases outside the gene matches. CDR3 coding DNA: TGTGCCAGCAGCTTATATGGGACAGATAGCTCCTACGAGCAGTACTTC. The encoded protein is CASSLYGTDSSYEQYF.

The chain recombines TRBV7-8 with TRBJ2-7; D is unresolved. The CDR3 runs to 15 residues. Trimming shortened V by 5 bases and J by 2 bases, and 16 bases separated the two germline ends. Looked up from germline, CDR1 is SGHVS and CDR2 is FQNEAQ. CDR3 region: CASSHDVSYAYEQYF. The DNA for the CDR3 is TGTGCCAGCAGCCACGATGTCTCCTACGCCTACGAGCAGTACTTC.

The chain couples TRBV7-8 to TRBJ2-7, with D uncertain. V was shortened by 1 base and J by 3 bases, with 10 bases between the two germline ends. Germline V gene data show CDR1 as SGHVS and CDR2 as FQNEAQ. The CDR3 length is 14 residues. Written as DNA, the CDR3 is TGTGCCAGCAGCTTAGGAGTCAGAGACTACGAGCAGTACTTC. This sequence encodes CASSLGVRDYEQYF.

The chain has TRBV11-2 and TRBJ2-1, with 12 nucleotides matching TRBD1. V dropped 5 bases and J dropped 8; count of bases not matched to a gene: 7. The CDR3 consists of 15 residues. The germline CDR1 and CDR2 sequences are SGHAT and FQNNGV. The DNA for the CDR3 is TGTGCCAGCAGCCACCGGGACAGGGGGCTTGATGAGCAGTTCTTC. It is translated as CASSHRDRGLDEQFF.

This clonotype was seen many times. The J gene is TRBJ2-2, the V gene TRBV7-2; a possible D gene is TRBD2 (5 bases). CDR3 size: 11 residues. The V gene lost 3 bases and the J gene lost 13 bases, with 9 bases spanning the gap. The germline V gene encodes CDR1 SGHTA and CDR2 FQGNSA. CDR3 protein: CASSFRGWLFF. In nucleotides, the CDR3 is TGTGCCAGCAGCTTTCGAGGGTGGCTGTTTTTT. Drawing the rest from reference TRBV7-2 and TRBJ2-2, the complete variable domain is GAGVSQSPSNKVTEKGKDVELRCDPISGHTALYWYRQSLGQGLEFLIYFQGNSAPDKSGLPSDRFSAERTGGSVSTLTIQRTQQEDSAVYLCASSFRGWLFFGEGSRLTVL.

This clonotype was picked up a small number of times. This rearrangement joins TRBV7-3 to TRBJ2-6; a weak D match, TRBD1 (6 bases). The CDR3 is 19 amino acids. Germline V gene sequence: CDR1 SGHTA, CDR2 FQGTGA. Trimming removed 3 bases at V and 0 bases at J, with 18 bases between. The DNA for the CDR3 is TGTGCCAGCAGCTTCCTCCGGGACAAGACTCTCTCTGGGGCCAACGTCCTGACTTTC. Protein: CASSFLRDKTLSGANVLTF. Complete variable domain (other parts from reference TRBV7-3 and TRBJ2-6): GAGVSQTPSNKVTEKGKYVELRCDPISGHTALYWYRQSLGQGPEFLIYFQGTGAADDSGLPNDRFFAVRPEGSVSTLKIQRTERGDSAVYLCASSFLRDKTLSGANVLTFGAGSRLTVL.

J is TRBJ2-5 and V is TRBV2; 8 bases line up with TRBD1. Trimming at V came to 4 bases and at J to 2 bases, leaving 9 bases not matched to a gene. Germline CDR1 reads SNHLY; CDR2 reads FYNNEI. The CDR3 length is 16 residues. CDR3 coding DNA: TGTGCCAGCAGTGGAGGACAGGGATTGTTACAAGAGACCCAGTACTTC. Amino acid sequence: CASSGGQGLLQETQYF.

This rearrangement joins TRBV20-1 to TRBJ2-7; D may match TRBD1 or TRBD2 (5 bases each). The germline V gene has CDR1 DFQATT and CDR2 SNEGSKA (reference sequence). The CDR3 runs to 13 residues. Trimming pared 6 bases from V and 0 bases from J, leaving 12 bases between. Here the CDR3 reads CSATGRSSYEQYF. In DNA form, the CDR3 reads TGCAGTGCCACGGGACGGAGCTCCTACGAGCAGTACTTC.